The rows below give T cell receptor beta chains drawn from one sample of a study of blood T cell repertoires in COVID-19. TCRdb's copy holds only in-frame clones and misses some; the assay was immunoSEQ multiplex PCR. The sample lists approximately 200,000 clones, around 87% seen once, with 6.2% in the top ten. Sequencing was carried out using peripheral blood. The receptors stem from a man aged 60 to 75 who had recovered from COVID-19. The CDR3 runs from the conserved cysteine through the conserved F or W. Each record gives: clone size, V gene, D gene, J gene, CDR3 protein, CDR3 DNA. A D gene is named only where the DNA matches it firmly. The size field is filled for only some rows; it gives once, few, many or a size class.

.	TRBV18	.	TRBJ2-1	CASSPAGSYNEQFF	TGTGCCAGCTCACCGGCGGGTTCCTACAATGAGCAGTTCTTC
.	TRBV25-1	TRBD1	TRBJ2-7	CASCFGTGGSDEQYF	TGTGCCAGCTGTTTCGGGACAGGGGGCTCCGACGAGCAGTACTTC
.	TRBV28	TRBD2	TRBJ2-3	CASSVPGLAGIDTQYF	TGTGCCAGCAGTGTTCCGGGACTAGCGGGAATAGATACGCAGTATTTT
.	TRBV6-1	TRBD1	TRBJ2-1	CASSEEEGQGYNEQFF	TGTGCCAGCAGTGAAGAGGAGGGACAGGGTTACAATGAGCAGTTCTTC
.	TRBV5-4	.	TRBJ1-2	CASGQALLDYGYTF	TGTGCCAGTGGTCAGGCTCTTCTGGACTATGGCTACACCTTC
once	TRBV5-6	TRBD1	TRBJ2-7	CASSMDRGTPGQYF	TGTGCCAGCAGCATGGACAGGGGGACCCCCGGGCAGTACTTC
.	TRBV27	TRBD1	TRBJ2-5	CASSFWTGTGETQYF	TGTGCCAGCAGTTTCTGGACAGGGACGGGAGAGACCCAGTACTTC
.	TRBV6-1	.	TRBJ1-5	CASSESWGGQPQHF	TGTGCCAGCAGTGAATCGTGGGGCGGTCAGCCCCAGCATTTT
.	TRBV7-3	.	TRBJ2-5	CASSPQGVQETQYF	TGTGCCAGCAGCCCCCAGGGCGTCCAAGAGACCCAGTACTTC
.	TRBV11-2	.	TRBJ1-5	CASSFSSGLHQPQHF	TGTGCCAGCAGCTTCTCCTCGGGACTACATCAGCCCCAGCATTTT
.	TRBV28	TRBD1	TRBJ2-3	CASRDPGGYTDTQYF	TGTGCCAGTAGGGACCCAGGGGGCTACACAGATACGCAGTATTTT
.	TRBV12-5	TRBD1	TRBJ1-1	CASERDRGTEAFF	TGTGCTAGTGAACGGGACAGGGGGACTGAAGCTTTCTTT
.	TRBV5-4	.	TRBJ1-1	CASSSPRGGMRSEAFF	TGTGCCAGCAGCTCCCCCCGGGGAGGCATGAGGTCTGAAGCTTTCTTT
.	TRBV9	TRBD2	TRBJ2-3	CASSVSGSGTDTQYF	TGTGCCAGCAGCGTTAGCGGGAGTGGGACAGATACGCAGTATTTT
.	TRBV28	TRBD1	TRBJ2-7	CASSFRTGFNEQYF	TGTGCCAGCAGTTTCAGGACAGGGTTCAACGAGCAGTACTTC
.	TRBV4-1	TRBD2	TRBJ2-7	CASSLPAEAGGLNEQYF	TGCGCCAGCAGCCTCCCCGCAGAGGCGGGGGGCCTGAACGAGCAGTACTTC
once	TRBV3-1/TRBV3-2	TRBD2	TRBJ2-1	CASSHGGSRDNEQFF	TGTGCCAGCAGCCACGGCGGGAGCAGAGACAATGAGCAGTTCTTC
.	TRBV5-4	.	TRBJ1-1	CASSLALNTEAFF	TGTGCCAGCAGCTTGGCGTTGAACACTGAAGCTTTCTTT
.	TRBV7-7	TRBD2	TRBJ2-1	CASSSTSGIGNEQFF	TGTGCCAGCAGCTCCACTAGCGGGATTGGGAATGAGCAGTTCTTC
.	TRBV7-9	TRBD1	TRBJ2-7	CASSLARGLDEQYF	TGTGCCAGCAGCTTAGCGAGGGGGCTTGACGAGCAGTACTTC
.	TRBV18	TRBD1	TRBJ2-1	CASSPLTGGTYNEQFF	TGTGCCAGCTCACCACTGACAGGGGGCACCTACAATGAGCAGTTCTTC
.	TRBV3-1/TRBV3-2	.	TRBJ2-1	CASRLGDNEQFF	TGTGCCAGCAGGCTAGGGGACAATGAGCAGTTCTTC
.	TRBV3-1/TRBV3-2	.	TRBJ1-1	CASSHGRGTEAFF	TGTGCCAGCAGCCACGGGAGGGGAACTGAAGCTTTCTTT
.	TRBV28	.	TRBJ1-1	CASSQTGNMNTEAFF	TGTGCCAGCAGTCAGACAGGCAACATGAACACTGAAGCTTTCTTT
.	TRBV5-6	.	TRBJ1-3	CASRLRGVGNTIYF	TGTGCCAGCAGACTAAGAGGAGTAGGAAACACCATATATTTT
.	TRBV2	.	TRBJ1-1	CASSERGNAEAFF	TGTGCCAGCAGTGAACGGGGGAACGCTGAAGCTTTCTTT
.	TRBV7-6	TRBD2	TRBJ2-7	CASSLPSGGGVYEQYF	TGTGCCAGCAGCCTCCCTAGCGGGGGGGGAGTTTACGAGCAGTACTTC
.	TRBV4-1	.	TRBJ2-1	CASSPTHEVEQFF	TGCGCCAGCAGTCCCACTCATGAAGTTGAGCAGTTCTTC
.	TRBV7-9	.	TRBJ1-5	CASSFSGGNQPQHF	TGTGCCAGCAGCTTTTCAGGGGGCAATCAGCCCCAGCATTTT
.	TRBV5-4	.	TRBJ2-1	CASSLEADTYNEQFF	TGTGCCAGCAGCTTGGAAGCGGATACCTACAATGAGCAGTTCTTC
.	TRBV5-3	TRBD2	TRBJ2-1	CARSRDYNNEQFF	TGTGCCAGAAGCCGGGACTACAACAATGAGCAGTTCTTC
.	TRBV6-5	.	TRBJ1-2	CASVRGASGYTF	TGTGCCAGCGTGCGGGGGGCGAGTGGCTACACCTTC
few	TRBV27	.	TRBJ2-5	CASRGLRGGTETQYF	TGTGCCAGCAGAGGGTTAAGAGGAGGGACGGAGACCCAGTACTTC
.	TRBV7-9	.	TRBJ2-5	CASSPSRGTQYF	TGTGCCAGCAGCCCATCGCGTGGGACCCAGTACTTC
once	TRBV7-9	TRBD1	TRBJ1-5	CASSQQAGGSNQPQHF	TGTGCCAGCAGTCAACAGGCAGGGGGAAGCAATCAGCCCCAGCATTTT
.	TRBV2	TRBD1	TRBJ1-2	CASRGQGMDPYGYTF	TGTGCCAGCAGAGGACAGGGAATGGACCCATATGGCTACACCTTC
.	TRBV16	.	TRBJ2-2	CASSQNRAAGELFF	TGTGCCAGCAGCCAGAACAGGGCGGCCGGGGAGCTGTTTTTT
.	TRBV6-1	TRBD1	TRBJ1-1	CASSDLGGKGYSEAFF	TGTGCCAGCAGTGACCTAGGGGGCAAAGGTTATTCTGAAGCTTTCTTT
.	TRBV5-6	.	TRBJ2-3	CASSLVWVEISDTQYF	TGTGCCAGCAGCTTGGTCTGGGTGGAGATATCAGATACGCAGTATTTT
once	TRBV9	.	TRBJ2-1	CASSVGVYPNNEQFF	TGTGCCAGCAGCGTAGGAGTCTATCCGAACAATGAGCAGTTCTTC
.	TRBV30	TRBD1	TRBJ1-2	CAWSLRGRGYGYTF	TGTGCCTGGAGTCTGAGGGGGCGCGGCTATGGCTACACCTTC
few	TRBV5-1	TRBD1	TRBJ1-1	CASGSGGSRNTEAFF	TGCGCCAGCGGCTCAGGGGGATCGAGGAACACTGAAGCTTTCTTT
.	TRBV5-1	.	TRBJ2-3	CASSLAGRTDTQYF	TGCGCCAGCAGCTTGGCGGGTAGAACAGATACGCAGTATTTT
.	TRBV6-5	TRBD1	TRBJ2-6	CASSSPDRAGANVLTF	TGTGCCAGCAGTTCCCCCGACAGGGCCGGGGCCAACGTCCTGACTTTC